The entry that follows covers one TCR beta chain sequence. The entry originates in a study of shared clonotypes between healthy human individuals. Looked up from germline, CDR1 is LNHDA and CDR2 is SQIVND (reference sequence). With 7 bases removed from V and 0 bases from J, the gap between germline ends came to 15 bases. The CDR3 loop spans 15 amino acids. Assay: immunoSEQ multiplex PCR; the TCRdb copy retains only in-frame clones and omits some. The sample shows about 710,000 clones, 72% of them seen only once. Adult Caucasians living in Nashville, Tennessee made up all of the donors. The V gene is TRBV19, the J gene TRBJ1-2, with D unclear. The sequenced sample was memory CD4+ T cells sorted from blood. Subset noted: CD45RA-negative fraction. This clonotype was obtained from a woman aged 25 to 39 in good health. CDR3 nucleotides: TGTGCCAGTAATCGACCTGAGGGTGCTAACTATGGCTACACCTTC. Protein: CASNRPEGANYGYTF.